This record concerns one T cell receptor (beta chain) sequence. This clone was seen only a few times. No antigen is known for it. No much larger clone exists at a distance of one base, and base qualities are not known. This sample is part of a study of cytomegalovirus exposure and HLA in healthy donors (dated by TCRdb to about 2017). Regarding the research as a whole: An earlier analysis of 587 of the donors reported 276 Gb of sequence data and 100 million to 140 million unique TCR beta sequences from 190 million or so T cells. An earlier analysis of 587 of the donors used high-throughput TCR beta sequencing to judge whether each TCR beta V gene segment behaved as functional or pseudogenic. Rather than using new phenotypic data, the later analysis identified candidate immune exposures from TCR beta sequences and from how often those sequences occurred across donors. The study was designed to test whether signatures of past pathogen exposure could be identified by cataloging public T cell receptors. High-throughput TCR immunosequencing, statistical association of individual TCRs with disease status, and machine learning were combined to predict cytomegalovirus infection status. Besides the first cohort of some 670 subjects, a separate validation cohort made up of about 120 different subjects was used. The study used immunosequencing to profile the T cell repertoires of approximately 650 subjects and linked those repertoires to cytomegalovirus serostatus. A later analysis re-analyzed previously published TCR beta repertoires from 666 donors and added high-resolution HLA genotyping to study TCR occurrence patterns. A later genetic analysis used genome-wide SNP genotypes for about three fifths of the 666 donors, treating that subset as a discovery cohort. Of the 300 to 500 genotyped donors, roughly 80% were placed in the genetic ancestry cluster associated with self-reported Caucasian donors. Every discovery cohort repertoire had been produced on one sequencing platform. An early release covering just under 650 HLA-typed donors comprised about 320 gigabases of sequencing data and some 79 million unique TCR sequences. Across 398 genotyped donors of the cohort, an average of about 220,000 unique TCR beta nucleotide sequences per donor were sequenced, and about a sixth of those sequences were non-productive. The number of donors typed differed by locus, with roughly 629-640 for A, B, C, DRB1 and DQB1, around 500 for DQA1, 600 to 610 for DPA1, and around 450 for DPB1. Class I and class II HLA loci were covered by the typing at four-digit resolution. Several DR-DQ haplotypes were handled as single units for association and clustering, since linkage in the cohort was strong. Donor age, sex, ethnicity and CMV serostatus were compiled alongside the repertoire data. General findings and caveats noted by the study authors: Because the 87-base-pair reads could not distinguish some IMGT-functional V segments, including TRBV6-2 and TRBV6-3, those segments were excluded. Immune exposure information for the cohort was limited to CMV serostatus. Three of the identified cytomegalovirus-associated TCR beta chains were confirmed in vitro to be specific for cytomegalovirus antigens. A later analysis associated about 17,000 TCR beta sequences with specific HLA alleles at a false discovery rate of 0.05. The classifier was reported to diagnose cytomegalovirus status with high specificity and sensitivity in both the original cohort and the validation cohort. In a later genetic analysis, a missense DCLRE1C variant was associated with V-gene and J-gene trimming of TCR beta chains, and the association was replicated in an independent cohort. Several of the top co-occurrence clusters appeared to be linked to parvovirus B19, influenza, CMV and Epstein-Barr virus, according to a later analysis. In a later analysis, most CMV-associated TCR beta chains were found to appear HLA-restricted, with HLA associations seemingly driven largely by CMV exposure. Because some donors lacked HLA typing at each locus, the association tests relied only on the typed subset. The authors suggested that the approach could potentially be generalized to other disease states and immunological phenotypes. A further reported finding was that TCR beta sequences accurately predicted the HLA-A and HLA-B alleles for most subjects in the first cohort. According to a later genetic analysis, donors in an Asian-associated ancestry cluster had fewer N-insertions in productive TCRs than the roughly 660-donor mean. Most TCR sequences were seen in very few donors, while some public TCRs were found in many individuals. A cluster of highly shared sequence variants was judged likely to represent a technical artifact of the sequencing pipeline. About 17 rarely observed V segments, including chromosome 9 orphons, were excluded from the earlier analysis of a few hundred of the donors because counts were too low. The study listed 164 TCR beta chains as associated with cytomegalovirus. The presence/absence analyses assumed that sequencing depth was roughly uniform across donors, and that assumption may not be true. An earlier analysis of 450 to 750 of the donors showed that most TCR beta V segments appeared in productive rearrangements either about 90% or about 30% of the time, which broadly matched IMGT annotations. Correlated functional status among segregating V segments might be attributable to linkage disequilibrium, but an unknown experimental factor could not be ruled out. The cohort was sequenced for TCR beta chains only, and without alpha or paired-chain data the features that could be detected were limited. In a later analysis, TCR association rates were found to vary across HLA loci, with the most associated TCRs seen for DRB1 alleles and the fewest for HLA-C alleles. Assigning TCR associations to individual alleles was difficult when HLA alleles, especially DR and DQ, strongly co-occurred. In a later analysis, HLA-associated TCR beta chains showed more clonal expansion and lower generation probabilities than non-associated chains that were equally common.

The cohort consisted of approximately 690 healthy bone marrow donors. All cohort members were sampled while nominally healthy, although unrecorded immune exposures were likely present. The donor was CMV seronegative and belonged to the group of around 400 seronegative cohort members. Every donor gave a peripheral blood sample, and the peripheral blood mononuclear cells from that sample were used for TCR beta sequencing. The Qiagen DNeasy Blood Extraction Kit was used to extract genomic DNA from the blood cell samples. Trimmed from V: 1 base; trimmed from J: 2 bases; junction bases lacking a gene match: 5. The germline V gene gives CDR1 as LGHNA and CDR2 as YNFKEQ. The CDR3 runs 16 amino acids, cysteine and phenylalanine included. Here the CDR3 DNA is all that survives: 48 bases in frame from base 1. The library was obtained by the immunoSEQ multiplex PCR assay. For the multiplex PCR, a mixture combining 60 forward primers for TCR Vbeta segments and 13 reverse primers for TCR Jbeta segments was used. The CDR3 region of rearranged TCR beta genes was amplified from genomic DNA with a multiplex PCR assay. On the Illumina HiSeq System, the amplified TCR beta libraries were sequenced as 87-base-pair reads. The authors' analysis ran thus. In a later analysis, tens of millions of unique TCR beta chains were counted across the 500 to 850 repertoires, and roughly 11 million of these chains were shared by at least two donors. A nearest-neighbor algorithm error-corrected the raw reads and collapsed the reads into unique sequences, merging closely related sequences to remove PCR and sequencing errors. To assign V, D and J gene segments, CDR3 sequences were aligned to IMGT reference sequences. For a sequence to be retained, a match of at least six nucleotides was required to both a V gene segment and a J gene segment. Rearrangements were classified as productive when the CDR3 lacked stop codons and remained in frame with V and J, and all other rearrangements were classified as non-productive. Following IMGT convention, CDR3 was defined as the stretch from the second conserved V-encoded cysteine to the conserved J-encoded phenylalanine. The earlier analysis of 500 to 750 of the donors excluded any sequence lacking an unambiguous match to a single V gene segment. An earlier analysis of fewer than 750 of the donors classified V segments as functional when productive rearrangements were above 56.7% and as segregating when the standard deviation between donors was above 5%. To diagnose cytomegalovirus status from the catalog of TCR beta chain sequences, a statistical classification framework was built. V and J gene assignment, in a later analysis, came from comparing TCR nucleotide sequences with IMGT/GENE-DB human TR gene sequences. In a later analysis, CDR3 sequences and most-parsimonious VDJ recombination scenarios were assigned using the TCRdist pipeline. In a later analysis, each TCR beta chain was defined by its CDR3 amino acid sequence together with its V-gene family, and reads without a unique V-gene family were excluded. A later analysis removed 592 highly shared, low-generation-probability nucleotide sequences to deal with suspected cross-contamination and a sequencing artifact. A later analysis calculated a clonal expansion index for each public chain from normalized within-repertoire ranks of inferred template counts. A later analysis computed generation probabilities with a VDJ recombination model fitted to out-of-frame rearrangements, and checked the results against IGoR. In a later analysis, TCR-TCR, TCR-HLA and TCR-CMV co-occurrence was scored with hypergeometric tests, and a repertoire-size bias correction was applied to TCR pairs. False discovery rates were estimated in a later analysis by permuting HLA or CMV assignments 20 times. In a later analysis, co-occurring TCRs were grouped with DBSCAN, and TCRdist sequence similarity was added when clustering was performed within HLA-allele-positive subsets. For co-occurrence clustering, repertoires with fewer than 30,000 or more than 120,000 public chains were excluded, along with roughly 5 repertoires with anomalous nucleotide sharing. TCRdb carries this immuneACCESS record with in-frame sequences only. Its versions omit some clonotypes, under half of them owing to an unresolved V gene in the studies checked, with the rest unexplained. The V and J calls and clone size come from that table; D and trimming were worked out from the DNA. This sample gives 95,000 to 150,000 clones in total; 15% to 17% of them show up just once. The ten largest clones capture about 1.9% of the sample.

The chain is encoded by TRBV4-2 joined to TRBJ2-7; TRBD2 aligns with 10 central bases. The sequenced material came from PBMCs. The receptor was derived from a woman aged 18-29 years in good health and CMV-seronegative. Here the CDR3 is given as CASSQGDSGGTYEQYF. The nucleotide sequence is TGTGCCAGCAGCCAAGGAGATAGCGGGGGGACCTACGAGCAGTACTTC.